The rows below give T cell receptor beta chains drawn from one sample of a study of type 1 regulatory T cells. TCRdb called the reads again in MiXCR, with one record for every CDR3 protein. The table shows tens of thousands of distinct CDR3 sequences, with about 50% occurring only once. Their antigens remain unidentified. Sequencing input: cultured non-Tr1 T cells, either the whole culture or a sorted T cell fraction (not recorded which). Source of these receptors: a human donor in good health. Both conserved end residues are part of each CDR3. A D gene is named only where the DNA matches it firmly. Size values are once, few and many counts, or a class for expanded clones, and some rows have none.

D: -
V: TRBV12-5
J: TRBJ2-2
size: few
DNA: TGTGCTAGTGCCCTAGACACCGGGGAGCTGTTTTTT
CDR3: CASALDTGELFF

D: -
V: TRBV7-2
J: TRBJ2-3
size: few
DNA: TGTGCCAGCAGCCCTCCCGGCGCTCCCCAGAGCGTTACGCAGTATTTT
CDR3: CASSPPGAPQSVTQYF

D: TRBD1
V: TRBV13
J: TRBJ1-1
size: -
DNA: TGTGCCAGCAGCTTCGGAAGGGGGCCTAGCACTGAAGCTTTCTTT
CDR3: CASSFGRGPSTEAFF

D: TRBD2
V: TRBV5-6
J: TRBJ2-3
size: -
DNA: TGTGCCAGCAGTTACACTGCGGGAGAGGTGACAGATACGCAGTATTTT
CDR3: CASSYTAGEVTDTQYF

D: -
V: TRBV20-1
J: TRBJ2-3
size: -
DNA: TGCAGTGCCTTAGAGGGGGGCTACTTCACAGATACGCAGTATTTT
CDR3: CSALEGGYFTDTQYF

D: TRBD1
V: TRBV5-1
J: TRBJ2-5
size: once
DNA: TGCGCCAGCAGCTTGGACAGGGGGCAGGGAGAGACCCAGTACTTC
CDR3: CASSLDRGQGETQYF

D: -
V: TRBV5-6
J: TRBJ1-2
size: -
DNA: TGTGCCAGCAGCTCTGCAGGGGAAGTCTATGGCTACACCTTC
CDR3: CASSSAGEVYGYTF

D: -
V: TRBV12-3/TRBV12-4
J: TRBJ1-2
size: -
DNA: TGTGCCAGCAGTTCGGGACAACTGCAGGGCTACACCTTC
CDR3: CASSSGQLQGYTF

D: TRBD1
V: TRBV7-2
J: TRBJ2-5
size: few
DNA: TGTGCCAGCAGCTTGTGGACAGGGAGGGAGACCCAGTACTTC
CDR3: CASSLWTGRETQYF

D: -
V: TRBV5-1
J: TRBJ2-4
size: -
DNA: TGCGCCAGCAGCTTGACGGACCCAACCAAAAACATTCAGTACTTC
CDR3: CASSLTDPTKNIQYF

D: TRBD1
V: TRBV30
J: TRBJ1-2
size: -
DNA: TGTGCCTGCCGGGACAAGGGGGCACCTTATGGCTACACCTTC
CDR3: CACRDKGAPYGYTF

D: -
V: TRBV7-2
J: TRBJ2-7
size: -
DNA: TGTGCCAGCAGCAAATCCTCCGGGTGGCGTGGCGAGCAGTACTTC
CDR3: CASSKSSGWRGEQYF

D: -
V: TRBV12-3/TRBV12-4
J: TRBJ2-3
size: many
DNA: TGTGCCAGCAGTTTAGATAGGCAGGGGAGCACAGATACGCAGTATTTT
CDR3: CASSLDRQGSTDTQYF

D: -
V: TRBV5-1
J: TRBJ2-5
size: -
DNA: TGCGCCAGCAGCCCGGGTGGAGGGACACAAGAGACCCAGTACTTC
CDR3: CASSPGGGTQETQYF

D: -
V: TRBV6-1
J: TRBJ1-2
size: -
DNA: TGTGCCAGCAAAGAAGCGGGGGTCAATAGTGGCTACACCTTC
CDR3: CASKEAGVNSGYTF

D: -
V: TRBV5-1
J: TRBJ1-3
size: few
DNA: TGCGCCAGCAGCAATAACCCAAGTACTGGAAACACCATATATTTT
CDR3: CASSNNPSTGNTIYF

D: -
V: TRBV4-1
J: TRBJ1-2
size: many
DNA: TGCGCCAGCAGCCCCCCGGACCCTCGGCCCTATGGCTACACCTTC
CDR3: CASSPPDPRPYGYTF

D: -
V: TRBV2
J: TRBJ1-2
size: -
DNA: TGTGCCAGCACCCTCGGGGCAGGGCACGGCTACACCTTC
CDR3: CASTLGAGHGYTF

D: TRBD1
V: TRBV6-1
J: TRBJ1-1
size: -
DNA: TGTGCCAGCCGGACAGGCAGAACAGGTGAAGCTTTCTTT
CDR3: CASRTGRTGEAFF

D: TRBD1
V: TRBV4-1
J: TRBJ1-1
size: -
DNA: TGCGCCAGCAGCCCGGAAGGGGGCCTGGGCACTGAAGCTTTCTTT
CDR3: CASSPEGGLGTEAFF

D: -
V: TRBV3-1
J: TRBJ2-5
size: -
DNA: TGTGCCAGCAGCCAGAGGGCCGGAGGGGCCCAAGAGACCCAGTACTTC
CDR3: CASSQRAGGAQETQYF

D: -
V: TRBV12-3/TRBV12-4
J: TRBJ1-4
size: -
DNA: TGTGCCAGCAGTTGGAGGGGCGGCGAAAAACTGTTTTTT
CDR3: CASSWRGGEKLFF